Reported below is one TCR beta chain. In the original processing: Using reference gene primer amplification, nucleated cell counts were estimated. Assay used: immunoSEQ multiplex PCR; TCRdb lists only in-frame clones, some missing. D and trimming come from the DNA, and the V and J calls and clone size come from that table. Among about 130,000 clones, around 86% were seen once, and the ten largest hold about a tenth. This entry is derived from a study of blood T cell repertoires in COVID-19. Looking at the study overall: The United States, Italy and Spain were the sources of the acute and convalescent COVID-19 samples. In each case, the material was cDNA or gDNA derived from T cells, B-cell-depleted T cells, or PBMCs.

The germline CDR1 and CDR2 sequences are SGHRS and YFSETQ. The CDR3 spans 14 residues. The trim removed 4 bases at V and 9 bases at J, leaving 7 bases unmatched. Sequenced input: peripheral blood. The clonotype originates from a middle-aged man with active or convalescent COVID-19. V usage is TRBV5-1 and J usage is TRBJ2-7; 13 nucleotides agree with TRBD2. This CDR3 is CASSGGTSGEAQYF. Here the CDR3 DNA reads TGCGCCAGCAGCGGGGGGACTAGCGGGGAAGCGCAGTACTTC.